The 9 T cell receptor beta chains presented below share a single source sample, sequenced in a study of blood T cells in healthy people across ages. Then a second PCR, running about 6 to 12 cycles, was carried out with a sample-barcoded 5' primer and a J-beta primer mix. TCRdb itself ran the 5' RACE reads through MiXCR, one entry per CDR3 protein. The sample yields around 1,500,000 distinct CDR3 sequences, approximately 40% seen once. Sequencing input: blood. The receptor source for this set is a woman aged 18-29 years in good health.

The chain combines TRBV4-1 with TRBJ1-1, with D unresolved. The CDR3 covers 11 residues. Germline V gene sequence: CDR1 MGHRA, CDR2 YSYEKL. Trimming left V 5 bases short and J 7 bases short, with 8 bases between. The CDR3 sequence is CASSGSDEAFF. In DNA, the CDR3 is TGCGCCAGCAGCGGATCCGATGAAGCTTTCTTT.

The CDR3 region has the DNA TGCAGTGCCGCTAATCCCCGGGCCCCTAATGAAAAACTGTTTTTT. This gives the protein CSAANPRAPNEKLFF. The chain combines TRBV20-1 with TRBJ1-4; no clear D. Germline V gene sequence: CDR1 DFQATT, CDR2 SNEGSKA (reference sequence). The CDR3 is 15 amino acids. V was shortened by 6 bases and J by 3 bases, with 17 bases between the two germline ends.

Only one count was recorded for this clonotype. The gene calls are TRBV6-5 and TRBJ1-1; perhaps TRBD1 as D (5 bases). V dropped 2 bases and J dropped 8 bases, with 15 bases sitting between them. Germline CDR1 MNHEY, CDR2 SVGAGI. The CDR3 has 14 residues. In nucleotides, the CDR3 is TGTGCCAGCAGTTACGCGGTTCAGGGAAGCGAAGCTTTCTTT. As protein: CASSYAVQGSEAFF.

This clonotype was seen at least ten times. The genes are TRBV4-1 and TRBJ2-7, with D possibly TRBD1 on 6 matching bases. The CDR3 length is 15 residues. Germline CDR1 and CDR2: MGHRA and YSYEKL. V was trimmed by 1 base and J by 0 bases, leaving 10 bases between them. The CDR3 nucleotides read TGCGCCAGCAGCCAAGTGGACAGCCTCTCCTACGAGCAGTACTTC. This translates into CASSQVDSLSYEQYF.

CDR3 coding DNA: TGTGCCAGCAGACGAGCGGGGGGCTATAACAATGAGCAGTACTTC. Translating it yields CASRRAGGYNNEQYF. The V call is TRBV12-3 or TRBV12-4, the J call TRBJ2-5; TRBD2 matches 9 bases. With V trimmed by 6 bases and J by 11 bases, 16 bases remained unmatched. This CDR3 is built from 15 residues.

The V call is TRBV2, the J call TRBJ2-5, with TRBD1 matching 7 bases. The CDR3 runs 13 residues. J was trimmed by 2 bases and V by 10 bases; bases with no gene match: 7. CDR1 is SNHLY and CDR2 is FYNNEI in the germline V gene. The CDR3 DNA reads TGTGCCACTAAACCGGGACAGCAAGAGACCCAGTACTTC. It specifies CATKPGQQETQYF.

This clonotype has more than one count but fewer than ten. The chain joins TRBV15 to TRBJ2-5; no clear D gene. Germline loops: CDR1 LNHNV, CDR2 YYDKDF (reference sequence). V lost 5 bases to trimming and J lost 5 bases, with 15 bases between them. CDR3 length equals 14 residues. CDR3 region: CATSPSTELETQYF. The DNA for the CDR3 is TGTGCCACCAGCCCCTCGACGGAACTCGAGACCCAGTACTTC.

This chain links TRBV10-2 with TRBJ2-3; 10 bases align to TRBD2. The V gene end was trimmed by 8 bases and the J gene end by 6 bases; junction bases not matched to a gene: 14. The germline CDR1 and CDR2 sequences are WSHSY and SAAADI. The CDR3 totals 16 residues. CDR3: CASRTSGTGLVDTQYF. The CDR3 DNA is TGCGCCAGCCGTACTAGCGGGACTGGACTGGTGGATACGCAGTATTTT.

The chain employs TRBV15 and TRBJ1-4, with D unclear. The CDR3 sequence is 14 residues long. Trimming removed 5 bases at V and 7 bases at J, with 14 bases between. CDR1 and CDR2 (germline): LNHNV, YYDKDF (reference sequence). This CDR3 reads CATSFEGLSEKLFF. The CDR3 DNA is TGTGCCACCAGCTTCGAGGGCCTCTCTGAAAAACTGTTTTTT.